This entry lists 30 T cell receptor beta chains sequenced from one sample in a study of PD-L1 blockade in urothelial cancer. Some clones are missing from TCRdb's copy, which holds only in-frame ones; the method was immunoSEQ multiplex PCR. The data show 46,000 or so clones, 70% to 90% seen once. The sample in question was PBMCs, obtained around atezolizumab (anti-PD-L1) treatment. These receptors were collected from a man aged 55 to 70 with urothelial cancer.

The chain joins TRBV5-1 to TRBJ1-2, with 9 bases lining up with TRBD1. Looked up from germline, CDR1 is SGHRS and CDR2 is YFSETQ. The CDR3 length is 16 residues. The V gene end was trimmed by 5 bases and the J gene end by 5 bases; junction bases not matched to a gene: 13. The CDR3 DNA is TGCGCCAGCAGGTCCGGGACAGGGAACCCCACTTATGGCTACACCTTC. It codes for CASRSGTGNPTYGYTF.

This chain joins TRBV4-1 and TRBJ2-2; TRBD1 matches 10 bases. Germline V lookup: CDR1 MGHRA, CDR2 YSYEKL. V lost 4 bases, J lost 4 bases, and 9 bases stayed unmatched. This CDR3 has 17 residues. The CDR3 loop reads CASSPNRQGAVTGELFF. CDR3 coding DNA: TGCGCCAGCAGCCCAAACAGACAGGGGGCCGTCACCGGGGAGCTGTTTTTT.

This clone was seen only a few times. This rearrangement joins TRBV7-9 to TRBJ2-5; tentative D call: TRBD2 (5 bases). CDR3 length equals 15 residues. The ends were cut back, 5 bases at V and 4 bases at J, with 17 bases in the middle. Germline CDR1 is SEHNR and CDR2 is FQNEAQ (reference sequence). Written as DNA, the CDR3 is TGTGCCAGCAGCGACTACCGGGGAAACAGAGAGACCCAGTACTTC. The encoded protein is CASSDYRGNRETQYF.

J is TRBJ1-2 and V is TRBV9; perhaps TRBD1 as D (5 bases). This CDR3 is built from 14 residues. V was clipped by 0 bases and J by 8 bases, with 14 bases between them. In germline, CDR1 is SGDLS, CDR2 YYNGEE. CDR3 region: CASSVGRVAGGYTF. In nucleotides, the CDR3 is TGTGCCAGCAGCGTAGGCAGGGTTGCCGGGGGCTACACCTTC.

This chain joins TRBV5-1 and TRBJ1-2; 11 bases line up with TRBD1. V gave up 5 bases and J gave up 7 bases; unmatched junction bases: 10. This CDR3 has 15 amino acids. Germline CDR1 and CDR2: SGHRS and YFSETQ. The CDR3 sequence is CASSFNGQGASGYTF. In DNA form, the CDR3 reads TGCGCCAGCAGTTTTAACGGACAGGGGGCCAGTGGCTACACCTTC.

The chain uses TRBV4-1 and TRBJ2-2; possibly TRBD1 for D (6 bases). Germline CDR1 MGHRA, CDR2 YSYEKL. The CDR3 spans 15 residues. Trimming removed 3 bases from V and 2 bases from J, with 10 bases in between. CDR3 loop: CASSQQGRNTGELFF. As DNA, the CDR3 is TGCGCCAGCAGCCAGCAGGGGAGAAACACCGGGGAGCTGTTTTTT.

This clone has only a few counts. The chain has TRBV30 and TRBJ2-3; TRBD2 aligns across 13 bases. V was pared by 2 bases and J by 2 bases, with 4 bases of the junction left unmatched. Germline CDR1 reads GTSNPN; CDR2 reads SVGIG (reference sequence). This CDR3 contains 16 residues. This CDR3 reads CAWSPTSGGFTDTQYF. CDR3 DNA sequence: TGTGCCTGGAGTCCGACTAGCGGGGGGTTCACAGATACGCAGTATTTT.

This rearrangement joins TRBV15 to TRBJ2-7, with 15 bases that match TRBD2. The V gene's germline CDR1 is LNHNV and CDR2 YYDKDF (reference sequence). J lost 6 bases, V lost 2 bases, and 11 bases had no gene match. This CDR3 is 18 amino acids long. CDR3 sequence: CATSRSYPGLAGGLEQYF. As DNA, the CDR3 is TGTGCCACCAGCAGAAGCTACCCCGGACTAGCGGGGGGGCTCGAGCAGTACTTC. Looking up the rest from reference TRBV15 and TRBJ2-7 gives the full variable domain: DAMVIQNPRYQVTQFGKPVTLSCSQTLNHNVMYWYQQKSSQAPKLLFHYYDKDFNNEADTPDNFQSRRPNTSFCFLDIRSPGLGDTAMYLCATSRSYPGLAGGLEQYFGPGTRLTVT.

This sequence joins TRBV7-3 and TRBJ1-4; TRBD1 aligns across 7 bases. There are 14 residues in the CDR3. J gave up 6 bases and V 0 bases, and 1 base lay outside the gene matches. CDR1 and CDR2 (germline): SGHTA, FQGTGA. The CDR3 nucleotides read TGTGCCAGCAGCTTAACAGGGACAGATGAAAAACTGTTTTTT. Encoded protein: CASSLTGTDEKLFF.

CDR3 sequence (DNA): TGTGCCTGCCTTAGAGGGAACACCGGGGAGCTGTTTTTT. Encoded protein: CACLRGNTGELFF. The chain employs TRBV28 and TRBJ2-2; D is unresolved. V gave up 11 bases and J gave up 1 base, with 11 bases separating them. Germline assignment: CDR1 MDHEN and CDR2 SYDVKM. The CDR3 loop spans 13 amino acids.

The chain couples TRBV28 to TRBJ1-4; D is undetermined. Germline V CDR1 and CDR2: MDHEN, SYDVKM. The CDR3 has 15 amino acids. The V and J ends lost 2 bases and 3 bases respectively, with 10 bases between them. Here the CDR3 reads CASSLGRVANEKLFF. CDR3 coding DNA: TGTGCCAGCAGTTTAGGGAGGGTGGCTAATGAAAAACTGTTTTTT.

V is TRBV28 and J is TRBJ2-7; D is undetermined. The CDR3 spans 13 residues. Germline V gene sequence: CDR1 MDHEN, CDR2 SYDVKM. V was clipped by 6 bases and J by 1 base, with 10 bases between them. CDR3 bases: TGTGCCAGCAGCGACGGAGTTTCCTACGAGCAGTACTTC. It is translated as CASSDGVSYEQYF. Complete variable domain (other parts from reference TRBV28 and TRBJ2-7): DVKVTQSSRYLVKRTGEKVFLECVQDMDHENMFWYRQDPGLGLRLIYFSYDVKMKEKGDIPEGYSVSREKKERFSLILESASTNQTSMYLCASSDGVSYEQYFGPGTRLTVT.

The V and J genes are TRBV5-1 and TRBJ1-6; D not certain. Germline CDR1 reads SGHRS; CDR2 reads YFSETQ. Trimming pared 5 bases from V and 6 bases from J, leaving 12 bases between. This CDR3 contains 14 residues. CDR3 sequence: CASSPASGNSPLHF. The CDR3 DNA sequence: TGCGCCAGCAGTCCCGCCTCCGGTAATTCACCCCTCCACTTT.

The genes are TRBV6-5 and TRBJ1-1, with a tentative D call TRBD1 (6 bases). The germline CDR1 and CDR2 sequences are MNHEY and SVGAGI. V shed 2 bases and J shed 4 bases, with 14 bases lying between them. This CDR3 is built from 15 residues. CDR3 bases: TGTGCCAGCAGTTACGAAGGCAGGGGAACCACTGAAGCTTTCTTT. Its translation: CASSYEGRGTTEAFF.

The chain uses TRBV4-2 and TRBJ2-3; 12 bases agree with TRBD2. Unmatched junction bases numbered 4, after V lost 5 bases and J lost 4 bases. The CDR3 runs to 15 residues. Germline V CDR1 and CDR2: LGHNA, YNFKEQ. The CDR3 sequence: CASSSLAGGADTQYF. In DNA, the CDR3 is TGTGCCAGCAGCTCCCTAGCGGGGGGGGCAGATACGCAGTATTTT.

The chain carries TRBV10-2 and TRBJ2-3; no firm D call. The CDR3 totals 15 residues. CDR1 is WSHSY, CDR2 SAAADI, per germline. V gave up 3 bases and J gave up 1 base, with 11 bases separating them. CDR3 sequence (DNA): TGCGCCAGCAGTGATCCGGGTTACGGCACAGATACGCAGTATTTT. Translation gives CASSDPGYGTDTQYF.

The gene calls are TRBV6-1 and TRBJ2-3, with 12 bases matching TRBD1. J gave up 1 base and V 3 bases, and 5 bases lay outside the gene matches. The CDR3 extends over 17 amino acids. Germline CDR1 and CDR2: MNHNS and SASEGT. CDR3 in DNA: TGTGCCAGCAGTGACCGGGGACAGGGGGCCGGCACAGATACGCAGTATTTT. Protein product: CASSDRGQGAGTDTQYF.

The V and J genes are TRBV6-1 and TRBJ1-1; TRBD1 matches 11 bases. The CDR3 consists of 15 residues. The V gene's germline CDR1 is MNHNS and CDR2 SASEGT. Germline trimming cut 3 bases from V and 4 bases from J; bases unmatched to any gene: 4. CDR3 protein: CASSEGGTGGTEAFF. The CDR3 nucleotides are TGTGCCAGCAGTGAGGGGGGGACAGGGGGCACTGAAGCTTTCTTT.

This chain joins TRBV9 and TRBJ2-5; TRBD1 matches at 10 bases. Trimming took 0 bases from V and 5 from J; bases not matched to a gene: 4. Germline CDR1 is SGDLS and CDR2 is YYNGEE. This CDR3 has 15 residues. The CDR3, as DNA: TGTGCCAGCAGCGTAGTGACAGGGGGCGGGGAGACCCAGTACTTC. Residues: CASSVVTGGGETQYF.

The rearrangement joins TRBV30 to TRBJ2-2; D may be TRBD1 (6 bases). The length of the CDR3 is 15 residues. Between the trimmed V and J ends, which lost 5 bases and 5 bases, there was a span of 18 bases. Germline V gives CDR1 GTSNPN, CDR2 SVGIG (reference sequence). CDR3 nucleotide sequence: TGTGCCTGGTCTCTGAGTGACAGGAAGACCGGGGAGCTGTTTTTT. It yields the protein CAWSLSDRKTGELFF.

The CDR3 region is CASNRDRGGQETQYF. Written as DNA, the CDR3 is TGTGCCAGCAACCGGGACAGGGGGGGCCAAGAGACCCAGTACTTC. This rearrangement joins TRBV5-5 to TRBJ2-5; TRBD1 agrees at 11 bases. J was trimmed by 1 base and V by 6 bases; bases with no gene match: 5. The CDR3 length is 15 residues. The germline gives CDR1 SGHKS, CDR2 YYEKEE (reference sequence).

The V and J genes are TRBV7-6 and TRBJ1-5, with D uncertain. The germline V gene has CDR1 SGHVS and CDR2 FNYEAQ. This CDR3 comprises 15 residues. V was cut by 1 base and J by 2 bases, with 9 bases left in between. The CDR3 bases are TGTGCCAGCAGCTTAGGTGATAGTCGCAATCAGCCCCAGCATTTT. This gives the protein CASSLGDSRNQPQHF.

This clone was seen just once. This sequence joins TRBV6-5 and TRBJ1-1; D not resolved. The CDR3 is 13 amino acids. V lost 5 bases, J lost 3 bases, and 10 bases lay in between. Looked up from germline, CDR1 is MNHEY and CDR2 is SVGAGI. CDR3 DNA: TGTGCCAGCAGTATTAAGGGAGACACTGAAGCTTTCTTT. This gives the protein CASSIKGDTEAFF.

The chain employs TRBV7-9 and TRBJ2-1; TRBD2 matches at 8 bases. Germline-derived CDR1 and CDR2 are SEHNR and FQNEAQ (reference sequence). Losses at the gene ends were 1 base for V and 4 bases for J; bases not matched to a gene: 12. The CDR3 spans 18 residues. This chain's CDR3 is CASSLGRGGGGPYNEQFF. The CDR3 nucleotides read TGTGCCAGCAGCTTAGGGCGGGGTGGCGGGGGGCCTTACAATGAGCAGTTCTTC.

The genes are TRBV6-1 and TRBJ1-1, with 8 bases lining up with TRBD1. Germline V gives CDR1 MNHNS, CDR2 SASEGT. This CDR3 is built from 14 residues. V shed 6 bases, J shed 1 base, and the junction held 4 bases outside the gene matches. The CDR3 loop is CASRKGQENTEAFF. CDR3 nucleotide sequence: TGTGCCAGCAGGAAGGGACAGGAGAACACTGAAGCTTTCTTT.

The chain joins TRBV5-1 to TRBJ1-5; possible D gene TRBD1, 5 bases. This CDR3 comprises 15 residues. With 0 bases removed from V and 7 bases from J, the gap between germline ends came to 14 bases. The germline gives CDR1 SGHRS, CDR2 YFSETQ. The CDR3 protein is CASSLEVGDGQPQHF. CDR3 nucleotide sequence: TGCGCCAGCAGCTTGGAGGTAGGGGATGGACAGCCCCAGCATTTT. Combining the CDR3 with reference TRBV5-1 and TRBJ1-5 gives the whole variable domain KAGVTQTPRYLIKTRGQQVTLSCSPISGHRSVSWYQQTPGQGLQFLFEYFSETQRNKGNFPGRFSGRQFSNSRSEMNVSTLELGDSALYLCASSLEVGDGQPQHFGDGTRLSIL.

This rearrangement joins TRBV27 to TRBJ2-7; maybe TRBD1 (5 bases). V dropped 8 bases and J dropped 0 bases, with 14 bases sitting between them. Germline loops: CDR1 MNHEY, CDR2 SMNVEV (reference sequence). The length of the CDR3 is 14 residues. The CDR3 DNA follows: TGTGCCAGCTCATGGGGCCCTACCTCCTACGAGCAGTACTTC. Residues: CASSWGPTSYEQYF.

The J gene is TRBJ2-3, the V gene TRBV2, with a weak D call TRBD1 (5 bases). Trimming stripped 2 bases from V and 0 bases from J, with 9 bases between. This CDR3 contains 15 residues. The germline V gene encodes CDR1 SNHLY and CDR2 FYNNEI. CDR3 amino acids: CASSERQPSTDTQYF. CDR3 nucleotides: TGTGCCAGCAGTGAAAGACAGCCTAGCACAGATACGCAGTATTTT.

The CDR3 spells CASSWSGGTNTGELFF. In DNA, the CDR3 is TGTGCCAGCAGCTGGAGCGGGGGGACGAACACCGGGGAGCTGTTTTTT. The chain combines TRBV7-2 with TRBJ2-2; 9 nucleotides agree with TRBD2. The length of the CDR3 is 16 residues. V was clipped by 4 bases and J by 0 bases; unmatched bases: 3. CDR1 is SGHTA and CDR2 is FQGNSA in the germline V gene.

V gene TRBV28 combines with J gene TRBJ1-6; 10 positions agree with TRBD1. Losses at the gene ends were 5 bases for V and 8 bases for J; bases not matched to a gene: 6. From germline, CDR1 is MDHEN and CDR2 SYDVKM. The CDR3 is made up of 15 amino acids. The CDR3 DNA reads as TGTGCCAGCAGTGGATCCGGGACAGGGGATTCACCCCTCCACTTT. This codes for CASSGSGTGDSPLHF. Full variable domain (outside the CDR3, taken from reference TRBV28 and TRBJ1-6): DVKVTQSSRYLVKRTGEKVFLECVQDMDHENMFWYRQDPGLGLRLIYFSYDVKMKEKGDIPEGYSVSREKKERFSLILESASTNQTSMYLCASSGSGTGDSPLHFGNGTRLTVT.